This passage covers 15 T cell receptor beta chains from one sample sequenced in a study of OX40 agonist ivuxolimab in advanced cancers. Method: immunoSEQ multiplex PCR; TCRdb's copy keeps in-frame clones and lacks some. The sample lists 48,000 or so clones, approximately 91% occurring once. The specimen was CD4+ or CD8+ T cells sorted from blood, collected in a trial of the OX40 agonist ivuxolimab. These receptors came from an adult with an advanced solid tumor such as melanoma, head and neck, liver or kidney cancer.

The chain combines TRBV13 with TRBJ2-4; perhaps TRBD1 as D (6 bases). There are 12 residues in the CDR3. Between the trimmed V and J ends, which lost 1 base and 8 bases, there was a span of 6 bases. In germline, CDR1 is PRHDT, CDR2 FYEKMQ (reference sequence). The CDR3 coding sequence is TGTGCCAGCAGCTTAGAGGGGGACATTCAGTACTTC. Translated: CASSLEGDIQYF.

The rearrangement links TRBV7-9 to TRBJ1-5; D gene ambiguous. V was cut by 5 bases and J by 3 bases, with 8 bases left in between. The CDR3 has 13 residues. The V gene's germline CDR1 is SEHNR and CDR2 FQNEAQ (reference sequence). CDR3 DNA sequence: TGTGCCAGCAGCCTAGAAACCAATCAGCCCCAGCATTTT. This codes for CASSLETNQPQHF.

This chain uses TRBV7-8 with TRBJ2-1; 8 bases are shared with TRBD1. Trimming cost V 2 bases and J 9 bases; bases outside gene matches: 9. This CDR3 is 15 amino acids long. The germline gives CDR1 SGHVS, CDR2 FQNEAQ. CDR3 loop: CASSLRGRTGIEQFF. The CDR3 region has the DNA TGTGCCAGCAGCTTAAGGGGCCGGACAGGGATTGAGCAGTTCTTC.

V gene TRBV6-6 combines with J gene TRBJ1-5; D gene ambiguous. V dropped 2 bases and J dropped 2 bases, with 10 bases sitting between them. Germline V gene sequence: CDR1 MNHNY, CDR2 SVGAGI (reference sequence). The CDR3 has 15 amino acids. The CDR3 DNA is TGTGCCAGCAGTTACCCGGACGGCCGCAATCAGCCCCAGCATTTT. The encoded protein is CASSYPDGRNQPQHF.

The chain combines TRBV5-1 with TRBJ2-5; D uncertain. The CDR3 loop spans 16 amino acids. CDR1 and CDR2 from the germline V gene are SGHRS and YFSETQ. V shed 0 bases and J shed 3 bases, with 15 bases lying between them. The CDR3 protein is CASSLELGLEEETQYF. Written as DNA, the CDR3 is TGCGCCAGCAGCTTGGAATTAGGTCTAGAGGAAGAGACCCAGTACTTC.

This clone was counted a single time. The chain carries TRBV30 and TRBJ2-5; D possibly corresponds to TRBD1 (6 bases). This CDR3 is 13 amino acids long. Trimming left V 0 bases short and J 1 base short, with 6 bases between. Germline CDR1 GTSNPN, CDR2 SVGIG (reference sequence). The CDR3 sequence: CAWSVGGQETQYF. For the CDR3, the DNA is TGTGCCTGGAGTGTAGGGGGCCAAGAGACCCAGTACTTC.

The chain carries TRBV19 and TRBJ1-2, with 10 bases identical to TRBD1. This CDR3 contains 13 residues. Per germline, CDR1 LNHDA and CDR2 SQIVND (reference sequence). V trimming: 7 bases; J trimming: 6 bases; junction bases outside the gene matches: 5. The CDR3 DNA sequence: TGTGCCAGTACAGATGGGACAGGGGATGGCTACACCTTC. This translates into CASTDGTGDGYTF. Filled out from reference TRBV19 and TRBJ1-2, the complete variable domain reads DGGITQSPKYLFRKEGQNVTLSCEQNLNHDAMYWYRQDPGQGLRLIYYSQIVNDFQKGDIAEGYSVSREKKESFPLTVTSAQKNPTAFYLCASTDGTGDGYTFGSGTRLTVV.

This clone showed up just a few times. This rearrangement joins TRBV25-1 to TRBJ2-1; D might be TRBD1 (6 bases). Germline CDR1 and CDR2: MGHDK and SYGVNS. The CDR3 has 14 amino acids. The ends were cut back, 3 bases at V and 0 bases at J, with 6 bases in the middle. The chain's CDR3 is CASSEDSSYNEQFF. In DNA, the CDR3 is TGTGCCAGCAGTGAGGACAGCTCCTACAATGAGCAGTTCTTC.

The chain employs TRBV6-6 and TRBJ2-4; TRBD1 might be the D (5 bases). V lost 7 bases and J lost 2, with 12 bases in between. Germline V lookup: CDR1 MNHNY, CDR2 SVGAGI (reference sequence). This CDR3 comprises 14 residues. In DNA form, the CDR3 reads TGTGCCAGCACTCCGACAGCTCCCAAAAACATTCAGTACTTC. Amino acid sequence: CASTPTAPKNIQYF.

This rearrangement joins TRBV27 to TRBJ2-3; tentatively, D is TRBD2 (6 bases). The CDR3 is made up of 19 amino acids. The germline CDR1 and CDR2 sequences are MNHEY and SMNVEV (reference sequence). The V gene lost 2 bases and the J gene lost 5 bases, with 26 bases spanning the gap. The CDR3 sequence: CASSLEPRAMTMGGDTQYF. The CDR3 DNA sequence: TGTGCCAGCAGTTTAGAACCCAGGGCTATGACGATGGGAGGAGATACGCAGTATTTT.

The genes are TRBV7-2 and TRBJ2-2; D is tentatively TRBD1 or TRBD2 (5 bases each). The CDR3 totals 13 residues. The V and J ends lost 8 bases and 5 bases respectively, with 12 bases between them. Germline CDR1 is SGHTA and CDR2 is FQGNSA. The CDR3 loop reads CASLGAGTGELFF. The CDR3 nucleotides read TGTGCCAGCCTCGGGGCTGGGACCGGGGAGCTGTTTTTT.

This chain uses TRBV7-8 with TRBJ2-7, with TRBD1 matching 7 bases. J lost 0 bases, V lost 6 bases, and 8 bases had no gene match. The germline V gene encodes CDR1 SGHVS and CDR2 FQNEAQ. CDR3 size: 15 residues. In DNA form, the CDR3 reads TGTGCCAGCAGACCAATACAGGGGTTCTCCTACGAGCAGTACTTC. It is translated as CASRPIQGFSYEQYF.

The chain joins TRBV9 to TRBJ1-1, with a tentative D call TRBD1 (5 bases). The ends were cut back, 4 bases at V and 1 base at J, with 11 bases in the middle. The CDR3 spans 14 residues. Germline V gene lookup returns CDR1 SGDLS and CDR2 YYNGEE. The CDR3 reads CASSIGTGNTEAFF. Written as DNA, the CDR3 is TGTGCCAGCAGCATCGGAACAGGGAACACTGAAGCTTTCTTT. Together with reference TRBV9 and TRBJ1-1, the CDR3 gives the full variable domain: DSGVTQTPKHLITATGQRVTLRCSPRSGDLSVYWYQQSLDQGLQFLIQYYNGEERAKGNILERFSAQQFPDLHSELNLSSLELGDSALYFCASSIGTGNTEAFFGQGTRLTVV.

The chain joins TRBV5-6 to TRBJ1-2; D unclear. CDR3 length: 12 amino acids. Germline V gene lookup returns CDR1 SGHDT and CDR2 YYEEEE. V was cut by 1 base and J by 0 bases, with 1 base left in between. The CDR3 is CASSLTNYGYTF. CDR3 DNA: TGTGCCAGCAGCTTGACTAACTATGGCTACACCTTC.

The CDR3 DNA is TGTGCCAGCAGCTCCGGACTAGCGGATTACGAGCAGTACGTC. This translates into CASSSGLADYEQYV. V usage is TRBV7-9 and J usage is TRBJ2-7; 10 nucleotides align to TRBD2. This CDR3 region has 14 residues. Unmatched junction bases numbered 4, after V lost 4 bases and J lost 4 bases. Per the germline V gene, CDR1 is SEHNR and CDR2 is FQNEAQ (reference sequence).